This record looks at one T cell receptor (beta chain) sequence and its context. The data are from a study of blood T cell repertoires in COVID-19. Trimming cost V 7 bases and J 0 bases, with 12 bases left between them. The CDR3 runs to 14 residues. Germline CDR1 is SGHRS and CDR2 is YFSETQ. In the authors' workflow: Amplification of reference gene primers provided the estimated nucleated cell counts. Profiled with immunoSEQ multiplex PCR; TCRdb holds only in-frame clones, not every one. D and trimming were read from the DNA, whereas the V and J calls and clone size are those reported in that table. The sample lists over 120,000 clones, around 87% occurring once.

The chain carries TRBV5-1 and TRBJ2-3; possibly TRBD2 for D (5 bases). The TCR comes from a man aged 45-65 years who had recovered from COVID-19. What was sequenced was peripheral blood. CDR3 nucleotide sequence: TGCGCCAGCGGAACTAGGCTTAGCACAGATACGCAGTATTTT. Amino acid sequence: CASGTRLSTDTQYF.